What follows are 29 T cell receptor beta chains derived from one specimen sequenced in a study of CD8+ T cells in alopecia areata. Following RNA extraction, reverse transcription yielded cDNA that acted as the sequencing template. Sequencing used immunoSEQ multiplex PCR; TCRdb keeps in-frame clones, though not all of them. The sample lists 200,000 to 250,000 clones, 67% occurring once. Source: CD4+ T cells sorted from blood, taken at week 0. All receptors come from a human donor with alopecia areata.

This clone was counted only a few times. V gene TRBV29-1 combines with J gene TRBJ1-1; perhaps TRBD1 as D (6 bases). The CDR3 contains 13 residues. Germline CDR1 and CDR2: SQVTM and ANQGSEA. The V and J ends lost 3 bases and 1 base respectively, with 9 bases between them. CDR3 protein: CSVDSTGNTEAFF. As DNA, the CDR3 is TGCAGCGTTGATTCGACAGGGAACACTGAAGCTTTCTTT.

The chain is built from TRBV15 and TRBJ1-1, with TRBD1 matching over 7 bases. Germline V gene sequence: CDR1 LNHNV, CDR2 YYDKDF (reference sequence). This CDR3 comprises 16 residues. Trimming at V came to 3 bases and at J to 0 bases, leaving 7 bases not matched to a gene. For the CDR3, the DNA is TGTGCCACCAGCAGCGACAGGGAGGGCCTGAACACTGAAGCTTTCTTT. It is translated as CATSSDREGLNTEAFF.

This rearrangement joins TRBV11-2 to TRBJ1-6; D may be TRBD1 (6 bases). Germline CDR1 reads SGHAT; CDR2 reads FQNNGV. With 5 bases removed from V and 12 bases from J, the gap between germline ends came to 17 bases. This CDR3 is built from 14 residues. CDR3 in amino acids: CASSPTRGGQPLHF. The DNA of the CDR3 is TGTGCCAGCAGCCCCACCCGGGGGGGACAACCCCTCCACTTT.

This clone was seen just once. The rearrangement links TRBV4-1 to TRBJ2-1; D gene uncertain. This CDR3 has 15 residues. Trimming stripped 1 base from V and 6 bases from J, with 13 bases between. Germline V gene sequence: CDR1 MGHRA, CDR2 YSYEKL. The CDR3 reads CASSQAQSPGNEQFF. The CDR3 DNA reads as TGCGCCAGCAGCCAAGCCCAGAGCCCCGGCAATGAGCAGTTCTTC.

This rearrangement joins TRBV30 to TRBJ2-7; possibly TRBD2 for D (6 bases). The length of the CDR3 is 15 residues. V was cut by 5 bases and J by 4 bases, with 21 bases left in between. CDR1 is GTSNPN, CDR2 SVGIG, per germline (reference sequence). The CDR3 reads CAWDPFGGRVYEQYF. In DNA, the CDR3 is TGTGCCTGGGACCCCTTCGGGGGAAGGGTGTACGAGCAGTACTTC.

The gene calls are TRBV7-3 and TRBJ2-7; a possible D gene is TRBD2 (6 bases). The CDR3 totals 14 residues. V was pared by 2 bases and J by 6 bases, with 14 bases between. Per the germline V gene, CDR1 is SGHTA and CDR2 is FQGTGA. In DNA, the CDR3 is TGTGCCAGCAGCTTATCCCACGGGACTGGCGAGCAGTACTTC. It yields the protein CASSLSHGTGEQYF.

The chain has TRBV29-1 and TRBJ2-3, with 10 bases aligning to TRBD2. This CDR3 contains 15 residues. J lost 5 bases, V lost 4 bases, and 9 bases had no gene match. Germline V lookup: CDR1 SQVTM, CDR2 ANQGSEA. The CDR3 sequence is CSVGRASGGGDTQYF. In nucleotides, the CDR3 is TGCAGCGTTGGTAGGGCTAGCGGGGGAGGAGATACGCAGTATTTT.

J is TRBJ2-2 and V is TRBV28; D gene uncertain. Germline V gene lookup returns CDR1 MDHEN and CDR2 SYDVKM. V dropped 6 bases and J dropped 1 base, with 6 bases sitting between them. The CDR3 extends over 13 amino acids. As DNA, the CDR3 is TGTGCCAGCAGATGGGGGAACACCGGGGAGCTGTTTTTT. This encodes CASRWGNTGELFF.

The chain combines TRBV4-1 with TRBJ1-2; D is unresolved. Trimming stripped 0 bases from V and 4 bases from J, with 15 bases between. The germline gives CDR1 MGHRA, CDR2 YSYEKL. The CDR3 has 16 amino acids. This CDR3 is CASSQDREGSGYGYTF. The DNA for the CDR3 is TGCGCCAGCAGCCAAGATCGGGAAGGGTCTGGCTATGGCTACACCTTC.

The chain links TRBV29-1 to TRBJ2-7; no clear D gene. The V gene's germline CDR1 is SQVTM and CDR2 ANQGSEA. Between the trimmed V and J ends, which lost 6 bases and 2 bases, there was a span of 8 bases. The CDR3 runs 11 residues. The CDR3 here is CSVLMAYEQYF. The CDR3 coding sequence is TGCAGCGTCTTAATGGCCTACGAGCAGTACTTC.

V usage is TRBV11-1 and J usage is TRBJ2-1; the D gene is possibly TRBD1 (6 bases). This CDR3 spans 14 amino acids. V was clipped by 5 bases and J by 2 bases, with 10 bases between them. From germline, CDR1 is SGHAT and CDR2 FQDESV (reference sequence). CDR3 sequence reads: CASSRRQAYNEQFF. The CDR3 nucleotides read TGTGCCAGCAGCCGCCGACAGGCCTACAATGAGCAGTTCTTC.

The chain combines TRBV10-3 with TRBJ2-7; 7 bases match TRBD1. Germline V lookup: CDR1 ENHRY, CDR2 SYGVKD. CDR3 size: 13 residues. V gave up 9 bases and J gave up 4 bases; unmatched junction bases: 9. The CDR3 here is CAIRQGPIYEQYF. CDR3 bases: TGTGCCATACGACAGGGCCCGATTTACGAGCAGTACTTC.

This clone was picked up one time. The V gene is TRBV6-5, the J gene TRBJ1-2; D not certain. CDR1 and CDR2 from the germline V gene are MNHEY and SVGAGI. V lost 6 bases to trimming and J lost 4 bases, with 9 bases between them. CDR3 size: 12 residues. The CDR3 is CASSRPGYGYTF. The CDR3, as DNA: TGTGCCAGCAGCCGACCTGGCTATGGCTACACCTTC.

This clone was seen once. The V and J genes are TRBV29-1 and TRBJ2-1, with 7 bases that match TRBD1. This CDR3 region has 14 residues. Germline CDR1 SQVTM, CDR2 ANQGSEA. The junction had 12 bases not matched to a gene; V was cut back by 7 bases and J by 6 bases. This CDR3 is CSADNARDSNEQFF. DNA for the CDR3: TGCAGCGCTGACAACGCCCGGGACAGCAATGAGCAGTTCTTC.

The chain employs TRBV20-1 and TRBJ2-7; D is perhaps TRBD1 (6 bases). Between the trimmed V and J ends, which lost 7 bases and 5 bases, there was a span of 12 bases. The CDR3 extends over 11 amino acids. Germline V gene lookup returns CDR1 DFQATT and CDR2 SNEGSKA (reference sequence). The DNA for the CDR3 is TGCAGTGTCGAAGGGGGTAACGAGCAGTACTTC. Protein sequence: CSVEGGNEQYF.

This chain's CDR3 is CAWSLGNEQFF. CDR3 coding DNA: TGTGCCTGGAGCCTAGGGAATGAGCAGTTCTTC. This chain joins TRBV30 and TRBJ2-1; D remains unclear. Trimming took off 3 bases at V and 7 bases at J, with 7 bases between the two ends. Germline assignment: CDR1 GTSNPN and CDR2 SVGIG (reference sequence). The CDR3 extends over 11 amino acids. Filled out from reference TRBV30 and TRBJ2-1, the complete variable domain reads SQTIHQWPATLVQPVGSPLSLECTVEGTSNPNLYWYRQAAGRGLQLLFYSVGIGQISSEVPQNLSASRPQDRQFILSSKKLLLSDSGFYLCAWSLGNEQFFGPGTRLTVL.

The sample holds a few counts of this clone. The CDR3 here is CSVAGGTGVTDTQYF. CDR3 nucleotides: TGCAGCGTTGCAGGCGGGACAGGGGTTACAGATACGCAGTATTTT. The chain has TRBV29-1 and TRBJ2-3; 10 bases map to TRBD1. V trimming: 4 bases; J trimming: 3 bases; junction bases outside the gene matches: 7. The germline gives CDR1 SQVTM, CDR2 ANQGSEA. CDR3 size: 15 residues.

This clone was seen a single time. The CDR3 DNA reads TGTGCCAAAACAGGGGGAAGCACAGATACGCAGTATTTT. Residues: CAKTGGSTDTQYF. The chain is built from TRBV2 and TRBJ2-3, with 8 bases matching TRBD1. Germline CDR1 reads SNHLY; CDR2 reads FYNNEI. Trimming removed 10 bases from V and 0 bases from J; junction bases left unmatched: 3. The CDR3 is made up of 13 amino acids.

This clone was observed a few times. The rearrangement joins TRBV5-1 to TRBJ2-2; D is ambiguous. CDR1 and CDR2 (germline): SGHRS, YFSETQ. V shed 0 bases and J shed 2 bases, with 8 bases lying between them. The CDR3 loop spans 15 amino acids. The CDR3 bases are TGCGCCAGCAGCTTGGTTCAGGAAAACACCGGGGAGCTGTTTTTT. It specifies CASSLVQENTGELFF.

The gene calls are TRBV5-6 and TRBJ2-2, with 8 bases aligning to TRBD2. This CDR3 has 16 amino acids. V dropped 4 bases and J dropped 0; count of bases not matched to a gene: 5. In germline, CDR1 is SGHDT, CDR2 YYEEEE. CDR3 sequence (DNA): TGTGCCAGCAGCCCCCCGGGGGGGGCGAACACCGGGGAGCTGTTTTTT. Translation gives CASSPPGGANTGELFF.

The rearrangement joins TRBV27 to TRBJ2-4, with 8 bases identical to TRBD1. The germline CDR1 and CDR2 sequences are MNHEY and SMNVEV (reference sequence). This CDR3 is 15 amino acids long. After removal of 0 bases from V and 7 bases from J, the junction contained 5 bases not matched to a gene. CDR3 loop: CASSLSWTGRNIQYF. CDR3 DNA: TGTGCCAGCAGTTTATCTTGGACAGGGAGGAACATTCAGTACTTC.

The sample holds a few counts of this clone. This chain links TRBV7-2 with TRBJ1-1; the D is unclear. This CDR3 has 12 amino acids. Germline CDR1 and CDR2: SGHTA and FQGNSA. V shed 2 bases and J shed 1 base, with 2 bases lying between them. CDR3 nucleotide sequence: TGTGCCAGCAGCTTATGGAACACTGAAGCTTTCTTT. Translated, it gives CASSLWNTEAFF.

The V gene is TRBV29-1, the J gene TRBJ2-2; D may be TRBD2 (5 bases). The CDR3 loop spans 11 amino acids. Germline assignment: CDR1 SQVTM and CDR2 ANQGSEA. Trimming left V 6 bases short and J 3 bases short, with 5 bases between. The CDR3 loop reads CSVGDTGELFF. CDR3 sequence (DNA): TGCAGCGTGGGAGACACCGGGGAGCTGTTTTTT.

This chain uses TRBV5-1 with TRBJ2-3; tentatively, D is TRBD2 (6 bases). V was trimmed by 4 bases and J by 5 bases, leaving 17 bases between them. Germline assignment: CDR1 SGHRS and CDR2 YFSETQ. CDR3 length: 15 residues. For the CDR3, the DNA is TGCGCCAGCAGCGCGGGACGGAAATGGGAAGATACGCAGTATTTT. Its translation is CASSAGRKWEDTQYF.

DNA of the CDR3: TGTGCCAGCAGTGAACAGAGGACCTCGAATCAGCCCCAGCATTTT. This codes for CASSEQRTSNQPQHF. V and J are TRBV6-1 and TRBJ1-5; D gene ambiguous. The CDR3 extends over 15 amino acids. V lost 2 bases and J 4 bases, leaving 12 bases between the germline ends. CDR1 and CDR2 from the germline V gene are MNHNS and SASEGT.

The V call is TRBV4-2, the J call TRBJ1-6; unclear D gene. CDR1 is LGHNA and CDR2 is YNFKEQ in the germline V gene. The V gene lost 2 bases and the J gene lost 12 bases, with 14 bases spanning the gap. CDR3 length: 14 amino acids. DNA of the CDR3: TGTGCCAGCAGCCAACAAAGACTCCGGCTACCCCTCCACTTT. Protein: CASSQQRLRLPLHF.

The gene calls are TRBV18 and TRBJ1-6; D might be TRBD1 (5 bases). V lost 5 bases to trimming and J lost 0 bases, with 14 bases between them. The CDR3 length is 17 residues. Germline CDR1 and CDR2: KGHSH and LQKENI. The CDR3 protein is CASSFFDSSSYNSPLHF. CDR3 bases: TGTGCCAGCTCATTTTTCGACAGCAGCTCCTATAATTCACCCCTCCACTTT.

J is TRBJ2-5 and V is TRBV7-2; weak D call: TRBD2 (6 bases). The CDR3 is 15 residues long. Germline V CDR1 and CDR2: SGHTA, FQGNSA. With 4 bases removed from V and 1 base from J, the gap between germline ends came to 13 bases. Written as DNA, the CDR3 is TGTGCCAGCAGCTCGGGACTGCGAGGCCAAGAGACCCAGTACTTC. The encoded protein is CASSSGLRGQETQYF.

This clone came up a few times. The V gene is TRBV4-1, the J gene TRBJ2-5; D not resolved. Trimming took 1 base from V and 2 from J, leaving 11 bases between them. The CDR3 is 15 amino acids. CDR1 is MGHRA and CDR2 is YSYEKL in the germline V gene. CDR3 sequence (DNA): TGCGCCAGCAGCCAAGCACGACTGCAACAAGAGACCCAGTACTTC. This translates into CASSQARLQQETQYF.